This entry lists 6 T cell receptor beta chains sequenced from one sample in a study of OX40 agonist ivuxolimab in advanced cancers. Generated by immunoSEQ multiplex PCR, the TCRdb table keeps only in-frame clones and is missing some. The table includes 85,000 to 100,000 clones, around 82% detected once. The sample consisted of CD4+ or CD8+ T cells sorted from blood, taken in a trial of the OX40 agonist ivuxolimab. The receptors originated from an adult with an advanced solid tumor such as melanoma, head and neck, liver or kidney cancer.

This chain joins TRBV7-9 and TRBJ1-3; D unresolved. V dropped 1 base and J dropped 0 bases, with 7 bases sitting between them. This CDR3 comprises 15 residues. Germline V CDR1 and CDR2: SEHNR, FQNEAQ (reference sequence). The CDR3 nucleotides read TGTGCCAGCAGCTTAGGAACTGCCTCTGGAAACACCATATATTTT. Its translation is CASSLGTASGNTIYF.

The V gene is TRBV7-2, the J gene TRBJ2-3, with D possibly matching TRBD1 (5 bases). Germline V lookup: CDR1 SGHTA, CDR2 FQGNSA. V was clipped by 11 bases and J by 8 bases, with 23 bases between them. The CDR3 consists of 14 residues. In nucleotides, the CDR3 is TGTGCCGTTCTCCTTGGGGCCGGTTGGGGTACGCAGTATTTT. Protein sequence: CAVLLGAGWGTQYF.

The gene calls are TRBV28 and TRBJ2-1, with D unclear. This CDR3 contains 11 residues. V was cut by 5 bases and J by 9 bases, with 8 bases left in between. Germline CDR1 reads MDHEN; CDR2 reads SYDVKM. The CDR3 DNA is TGTGCCAGCAGTCGGGCGGCTGAGCAGTTCTTC. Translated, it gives CASSRAAEQFF.

The DNA for the CDR3 is TGCGCCAGCAGCTTGGGGGGTAGCGGCCAAGAGACCCAGTACTTC. Translated, it gives CASSLGGSGQETQYF. V and J are TRBV5-1 and TRBJ2-5; possible D gene TRBD2, 6 bases. The V gene's germline CDR1 is SGHRS and CDR2 YFSETQ. Trimming stripped 0 bases from V and 1 base from J, with 10 bases between. The CDR3 runs 15 residues.

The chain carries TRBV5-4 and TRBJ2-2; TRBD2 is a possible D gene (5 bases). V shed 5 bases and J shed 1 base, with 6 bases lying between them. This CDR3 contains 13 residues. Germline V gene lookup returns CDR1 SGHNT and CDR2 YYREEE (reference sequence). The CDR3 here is CASRGRNTGELFF. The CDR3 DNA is TGTGCCAGCAGGGGGAGGAACACCGGGGAGCTGTTTTTT.

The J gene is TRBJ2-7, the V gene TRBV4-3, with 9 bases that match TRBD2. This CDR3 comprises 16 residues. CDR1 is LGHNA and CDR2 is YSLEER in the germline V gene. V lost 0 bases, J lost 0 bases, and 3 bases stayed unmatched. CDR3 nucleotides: TGCGCCAGCAGCCAAGATTTTAGCGGGAGCTCCTACGAGCAGTACTTC. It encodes CASSQDFSGSSYEQYF.